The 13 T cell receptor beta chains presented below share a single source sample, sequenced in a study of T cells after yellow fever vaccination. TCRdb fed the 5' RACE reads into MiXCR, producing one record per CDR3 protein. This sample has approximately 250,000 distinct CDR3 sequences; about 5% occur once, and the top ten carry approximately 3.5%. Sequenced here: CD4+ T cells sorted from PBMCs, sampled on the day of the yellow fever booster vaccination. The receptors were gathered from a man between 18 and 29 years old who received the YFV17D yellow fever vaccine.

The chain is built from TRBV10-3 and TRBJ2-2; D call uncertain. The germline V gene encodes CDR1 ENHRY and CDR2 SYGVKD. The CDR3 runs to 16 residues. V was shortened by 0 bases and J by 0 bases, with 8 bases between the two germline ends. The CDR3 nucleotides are TGTGCCATCAGTGAGTCTTCGGGTACGAACACCGGGGAGCTGTTTTTT. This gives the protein CAISESSGTNTGELFF.

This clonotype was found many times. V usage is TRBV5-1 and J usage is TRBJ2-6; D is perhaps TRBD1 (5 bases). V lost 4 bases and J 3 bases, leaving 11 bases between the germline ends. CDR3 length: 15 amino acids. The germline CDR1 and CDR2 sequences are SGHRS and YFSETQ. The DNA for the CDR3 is TGCGCCAGCAGCCCCCAGGGTAATGGGGCCAACGTCCTGACTTTC. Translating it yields CASSPQGNGANVLTF.

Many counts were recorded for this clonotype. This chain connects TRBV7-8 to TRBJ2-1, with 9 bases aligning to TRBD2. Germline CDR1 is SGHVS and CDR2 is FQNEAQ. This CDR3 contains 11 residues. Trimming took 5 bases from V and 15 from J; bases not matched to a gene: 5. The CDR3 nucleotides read TGTGCCAGCAGCGCCGGGACTAGCCTGTTCTTC. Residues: CASSAGTSLFF.

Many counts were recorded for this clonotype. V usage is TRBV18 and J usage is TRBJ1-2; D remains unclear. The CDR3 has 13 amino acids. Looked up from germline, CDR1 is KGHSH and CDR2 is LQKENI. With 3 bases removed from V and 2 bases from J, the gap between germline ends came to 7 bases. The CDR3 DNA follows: TGTGCCAGCTCACCTGACGGGAACTATGGCTACACCTTC. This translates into CASSPDGNYGYTF.

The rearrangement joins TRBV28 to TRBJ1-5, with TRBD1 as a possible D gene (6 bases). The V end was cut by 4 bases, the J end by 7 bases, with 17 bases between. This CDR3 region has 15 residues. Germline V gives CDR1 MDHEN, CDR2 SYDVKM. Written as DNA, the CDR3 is TGTGCCAGCAGTTCCCCGACCGAAGACAGGCAGCCCCAGCATTTT. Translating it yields CASSSPTEDRQPQHF.

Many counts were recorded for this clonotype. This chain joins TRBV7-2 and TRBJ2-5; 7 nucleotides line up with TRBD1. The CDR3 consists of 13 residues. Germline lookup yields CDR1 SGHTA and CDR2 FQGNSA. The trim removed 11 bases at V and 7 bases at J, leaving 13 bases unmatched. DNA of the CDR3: TGTGCCTCCACGACAGGGCGGTCAGCGACCCAGTACTTC. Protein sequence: CASTTGRSATQYF.

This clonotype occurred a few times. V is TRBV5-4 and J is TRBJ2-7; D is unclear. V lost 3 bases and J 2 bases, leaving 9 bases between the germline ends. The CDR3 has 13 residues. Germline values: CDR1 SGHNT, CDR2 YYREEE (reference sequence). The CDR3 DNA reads TGTGCCAGCAGCTCGCAGAACACCTACGAGCAGTACTTC. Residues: CASSSQNTYEQYF.

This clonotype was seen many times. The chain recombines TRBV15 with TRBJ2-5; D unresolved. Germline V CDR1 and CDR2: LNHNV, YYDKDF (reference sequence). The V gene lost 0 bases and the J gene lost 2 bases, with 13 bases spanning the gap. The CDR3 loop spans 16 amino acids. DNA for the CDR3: TGTGCCACCAGCAGAGATGTCACTCAGAGTCAAGAGACCCAGTACTTC. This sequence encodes CATSRDVTQSQETQYF. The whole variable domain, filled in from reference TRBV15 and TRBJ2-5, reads DAMVIQNPRYQVTQFGKPVTLSCSQTLNHNVMYWYQQKSSQAPKLLFHYYDKDFNNEADTPDNFQSRRPNTSFCFLDIRSPGLGDTAMYLCATSRDVTQSQETQYFGPGTRLLVL.

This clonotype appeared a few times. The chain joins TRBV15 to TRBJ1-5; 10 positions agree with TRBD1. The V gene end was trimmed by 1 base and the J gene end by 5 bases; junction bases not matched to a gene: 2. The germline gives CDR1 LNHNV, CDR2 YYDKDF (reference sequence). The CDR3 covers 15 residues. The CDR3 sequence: CATSRGQGAHQPQHF. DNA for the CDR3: TGTGCCACCAGCAGAGGACAGGGGGCACATCAGCCCCAGCATTTT.

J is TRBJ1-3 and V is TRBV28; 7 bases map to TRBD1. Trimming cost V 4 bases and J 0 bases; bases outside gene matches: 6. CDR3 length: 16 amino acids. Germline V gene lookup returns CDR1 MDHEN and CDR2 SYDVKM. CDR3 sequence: CASSSNTGASGNTIYF. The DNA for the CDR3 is TGTGCCAGCAGTTCTAATACAGGGGCCTCTGGAAACACCATATATTTT. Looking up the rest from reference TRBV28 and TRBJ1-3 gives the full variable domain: DVKVTQSSRYLVKRTGEKVFLECVQDMDHENMFWYRQDPGLGLRLIYFSYDVKMKEKGDIPEGYSVSREKKERFSLILESASTNQTSMYLCASSSNTGASGNTIYFGEGSWLTVV.

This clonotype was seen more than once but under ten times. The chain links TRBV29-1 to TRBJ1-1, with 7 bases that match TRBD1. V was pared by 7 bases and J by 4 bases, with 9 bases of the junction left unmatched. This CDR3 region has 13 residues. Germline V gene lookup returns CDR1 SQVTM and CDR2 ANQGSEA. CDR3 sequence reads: CSAQQGEATEAFF. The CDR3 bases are TGCAGCGCCCAGCAGGGGGAAGCCACTGAAGCTTTCTTT. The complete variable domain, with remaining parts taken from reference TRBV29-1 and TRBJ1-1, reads SAVISQKPSRDICQRGTSLTIQCQVDSQVTMMFWYRQQPGQSLTLIATANQGSEATYESGFVIDKFPISRPNLTFSTLTVSNMSPEDSSIYLCSAQQGEATEAFFGQGTRLTVV.

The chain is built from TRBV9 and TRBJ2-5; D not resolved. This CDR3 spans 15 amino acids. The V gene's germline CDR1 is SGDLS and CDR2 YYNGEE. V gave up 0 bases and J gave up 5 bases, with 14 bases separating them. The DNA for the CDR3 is TGTGCCAGCAGCGTAGGTCCGCGAGAAGGGGAGACCCAGTACTTC. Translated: CASSVGPREGETQYF. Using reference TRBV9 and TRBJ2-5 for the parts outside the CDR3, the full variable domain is DSGVTQTPKHLITATGQRVTLRCSPRSGDLSVYWYQQSLDQGLQFLIQYYNGEERAKGNILERFSAQQFPDLHSELNLSSLELGDSALYFCASSVGPREGETQYFGPGTRLLVL.

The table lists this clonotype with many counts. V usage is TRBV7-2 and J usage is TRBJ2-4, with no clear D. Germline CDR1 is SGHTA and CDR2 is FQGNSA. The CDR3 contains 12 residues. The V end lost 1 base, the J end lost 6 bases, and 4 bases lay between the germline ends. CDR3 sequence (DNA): TGTGCCAGCAGCTTAGGTGGAAACATTCAGTACTTC. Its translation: CASSLGGNIQYF. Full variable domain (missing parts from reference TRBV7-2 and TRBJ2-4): GAGVSQSPSNKVTEKGKDVELRCDPISGHTALYWYRQSLGQGLEFLIYFQGNSAPDKSGLPSDRFSAERTGGSVSTLTIQRTQQEDSAVYLCASSLGGNIQYFGAGTRLSVL.